This T cell receptor (beta chain) was retrieved from a study of long-term antiretroviral therapy in people with HIV. V lost 0 bases, J lost 2 bases, and 2 bases lay in between. CDR1 and CDR2 (germline): SGHTA, FQGNSA. CDR3 size: 13 residues. Survey-level resolution applied to immunoSEQ assay v3.0. Method: immunoSEQ multiplex PCR; TCRdb's copy keeps in-frame clones and lacks some. The sample consists of about 25,000 clones, around 86% of them appearing once. This sequence was found in a man in his fifties with HIV. The sequencing here drew on unsorted PBMCs, taken 2.9 years after starting antiretroviral therapy. The chain carries TRBV7-2 and TRBJ2-1, with no clear D. This chain's CDR3 is CASSLAPYNEQFF. Here the CDR3 DNA reads TGTGCCAGCAGCTTAGCGCCCTACAATGAGCAGTTCTTC.